The T cell receptor beta chain under discussion was sequenced for a study of vaccination and CD4 T cells after COVID-19. At the level of the study: Convalescent donors totaled six males and four females, including two who were Hispanic. General study findings and limits: In convalescent patients, 304 of 307 vaccine-specific clones were spike mono-reactive. Convalescent patients displayed a median approximately 90% of reactive clones emerging only post-vaccination.

Treatment meaning: approximately nine-day PBMC culture with coronavirus spike peptide pools or control peptides (ViraFEST assay). Germline assignment: CDR1 MNHNS and CDR2 SASEGT. The length of the CDR3 is 15 residues. Trimming cost V 2 bases and J 0 bases, with 11 bases left between them. CD4+ T cells that had been cultured provided DNA sequenced with the Oncomine TCR Beta short-read assay. TCRdb analysed the PCR reads with MiXCR anew, one entry per CDR3 protein. The table lists approximately 20,000 distinct CDR3 sequences, roughly 78% of them singletons. This clonotype was counted a single time. Its antigen is as yet unknown.

The chain carries TRBV6-1 and TRBJ2-7; TRBD1 is a possible D gene (6 bases). This sequence was found in a human donor who received a COVID-19 vaccine. The specimen was CD4+ T cells from blood, cultured in vitro, collected after SARS-CoV-2 vaccination. The CDR3 sequence: CASSERDIYSYEQYF. CDR3 in DNA: TGTGCCAGCAGTGAACGGGACATTTACTCCTACGAGCAGTACTTC.